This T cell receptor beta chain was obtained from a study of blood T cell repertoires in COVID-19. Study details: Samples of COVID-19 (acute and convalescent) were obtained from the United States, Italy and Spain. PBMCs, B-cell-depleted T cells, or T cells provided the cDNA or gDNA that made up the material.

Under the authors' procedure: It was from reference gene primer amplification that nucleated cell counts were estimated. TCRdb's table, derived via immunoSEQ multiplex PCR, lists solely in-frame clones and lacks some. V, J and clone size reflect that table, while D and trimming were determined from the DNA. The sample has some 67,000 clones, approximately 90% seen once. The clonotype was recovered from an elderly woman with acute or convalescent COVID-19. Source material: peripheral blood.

The CDR3 DNA is TGTGCCAGTAAGACAGGGAACTATGGCTACACCTTC. Translating it yields CASKTGNYGYTF. J is TRBJ1-2 and V is TRBV19, with 7 bases that match TRBD1. Trimming took 7 bases from V and 2 from J; bases not matched to a gene: 1. The CDR3 is 12 residues long. Per the germline V gene, CDR1 is LNHDA and CDR2 is SQIVND (reference sequence).